A selection of T cell receptor beta chains follows, all from one sample in a study of CD4+ T cells in melanoma. Assay used: immunoSEQ multiplex PCR; TCRdb lists only in-frame clones, some missing. The sample has about 9,600 clones; 60% to 85% are singletons. Sequencing was carried out using cells from a culture (not recorded whether cultured in vitro). Receptors were obtained from a human donor with melanoma. The CDR3 runs from the conserved cysteine through the conserved F or W. The D gene is left open where the match is weak. Clone size is stated in some rows and not others, as once, few, many or a class when expanded.

.	.	TRBV5-4	TRBJ2-3	TGTGCCAGCTGGGAGGCCCGCACAGATACGCAGTATTTT	CASWEARTDTQYF
TRBD2	.	TRBV5-1	TRBJ2-1	TGCGCCAGCAGCTTAACTAGCGGGGGAACTTACAATGAGCAGTTCTTC	CASSLTSGGTYNEQFF
.	.	TRBV12-3/TRBV12-4	TRBJ1-2	TGTGCCAGCAGCCAACCGGGACACTCCGGCTACACCTTC	CASSQPGHSGYTF
TRBD1	.	TRBV7-8	TRBJ1-2	TGTGCCAGCAGCAACGAAAAGGACAGGGACGGCAGGCATGGCTACACCTTC	CASSNEKDRDGRHGYTF
TRBD2	.	TRBV29-1	TRBJ2-3	TGCAGCGTACTAGCGGGGAAGGTGTCTACGCAGTATTTT	CSVLAGKVSTQYF
.	.	TRBV6-5	TRBJ2-6	TGTGCCACCCTGGGTGCTACTGGGGCCAACGTCCTGACTTTC	CATLGATGANVLTF
.	.	TRBV19	TRBJ2-5	TGTGCCAGTAGCAAAAGGGTAGAGGAGACCCAGTACTTC	CASSKRVEETQYF
.	.	TRBV2	TRBJ1-5	TGTGCCTGTGGAGGGTCAGGGAATCAGCCCCAGCATTTT	CACGGSGNQPQHF
TRBD1	.	TRBV5-1	TRBJ2-7	TGCGCCAGCAGCTTGGCTCCGGGACAGGGATACGAGCAGTACTTC	CASSLAPGQGYEQYF
.	.	TRBV19	TRBJ2-1	TGTGCCAGTAGTAGGACAAGAGAAGAGCAGTTCTTC	CASSRTREEQFF
.	once	TRBV30	TRBJ1-5	TGTGCCTGGAGTCGTTTAGGGGGTCGGCAGCCCCAGCATTTT	CAWSRLGGRQPQHF
.	.	TRBV11-2	TRBJ1-2	TGTGCCAGCAGCTTAGAGGTAGCAGGAGCCTATGGCTACACCTTC	CASSLEVAGAYGYTF
.	few	TRBV6-6	TRBJ1-2	TGTGCCAGCAGTTACGATATCCGGGTGAGAGGCTACACCTTC	CASSYDIRVRGYTF
TRBD2	.	TRBV5-1	TRBJ2-5	TGCGCCAGCAGCTTCCCGTTCGGGGCCACTAGCGGGGGAGGGACCCAGTACTTC	CASSFPFGATSGGGTQYF
.	.	TRBV7-3	TRBJ2-2	TGTGCCAGCAGCCCAGAAATTGCTGGGACCGGGGAGCTGTTTTTT	CASSPEIAGTGELFF
TRBD2	once	TRBV5-1	TRBJ2-5	TGCGCCAGCAGCCCAAATCTTTTGACTAGCGGGGGGCAAGAGACCCAGTACTTC	CASSPNLLTSGGQETQYF
.	.	TRBV30	TRBJ1-4	TGTGCCTGGGGTCTACAGGCGAAGGAGAGGGAAAAACTGTTTTTT	CAWGLQAKEREKLFF
.	.	TRBV4-2	TRBJ1-1	TGTGCCAGCAGCCAACAAGGTAGGGCCCGGGGGACTGAAGCTTTCTTT	CASSQQGRARGTEAFF
TRBD1	.	TRBV18	TRBJ1-2	TGTGCCAGCTCACCAGGGACAGGGGGCTATGGCTACACCTTC	CASSPGTGGYGYTF
.	.	TRBV6-5	TRBJ2-7	TGTGCCAGCAGACGGGACCGGGACCTCTCCTACGAGCAGTACTTC	CASRRDRDLSYEQYF
.	medium-sized	TRBV2	TRBJ2-7	TGTGCCAGCAGTGCAACGGGACTCGGCTACGAGCAGTACTTC	CASSATGLGYEQYF
.	.	TRBV5-4	TRBJ1-2	TGTGCCAGCAGCTCGCCTGACTTCTCTCGGGCTGGCTACACCTTC	CASSSPDFSRAGYTF
.	.	TRBV5-1	TRBJ1-1	TGCGCCAGCAGCTTGATGGGAGAACGAACACTGACAGCTTTCTTT	CASSLMGERTLTAFF
.	.	TRBV12-3/TRBV12-4	TRBJ1-1	TGTGCCAGCAGTTTCAGCATGAACACTGAAGCTTTCTTT	CASSFSMNTEAFF
.	.	TRBV2	TRBJ1-1	TGTGCCAGCCGGAGAGGACAGCCTGAAGCTTTCTTT	CASRRGQPEAFF
.	.	TRBV5-1	TRBJ1-3	TGCGCCAGCTCCACGATGGGAAATACTGGAAACACCATATATTTT	CASSTMGNTGNTIYF
.	few	TRBV12-3/TRBV12-4	TRBJ1-2	TGTGCCAGCAGTCCAGGGGCGGGCTATGGCTACACCTTC	CASSPGAGYGYTF
TRBD1	once	TRBV3-1/TRBV3-2	TRBJ1-4	TGTGCCAGCAGCCAAGGGACAGGCGGGGGTGAAAAACTGTTTTTT	CASSQGTGGGEKLFF
TRBD1	.	TRBV29-1	TRBJ2-3	TGCAGCGTTGAAGGTCGGGGACAGGGTGGGGGTTTGGATACGCAGTATTTT	CSVEGRGQGGGLDTQYF
.	.	TRBV5-8	TRBJ2-1	TGTGCCAGCAGCTTGGGGCGGAGAGTCTACAATGAGCAGTTCTTC	CASSLGRRVYNEQFF
TRBD2	.	TRBV9	TRBJ2-3	TGTGCCAGCAGCCCAGCGGGGGGGCGTCGGGGCACAGATACGCAGTATTTT	CASSPAGGRRGTDTQYF
TRBD1	.	TRBV5-1	TRBJ2-4	TGCGCCAGCAGCTTGGCGACAGGGGAACTAGCCAAAAACATTCAGTACTTC	CASSLATGELAKNIQYF
TRBD1	.	TRBV3-1/TRBV3-2	TRBJ1-1	TGTGCCAGCAGCCAAGGCACAGGGGGCCGAACTGAAGCTTTCTTT	CASSQGTGGRTEAFF
TRBD2	.	TRBV9	TRBJ2-5	TGTGCCAGCAGCGTAGCGCCCCTAGCGGGGGTGGGGGAGACCCAGTACTTC	CASSVAPLAGVGETQYF
.	.	TRBV5-6	TRBJ2-6	TGTGCCAGCAGCTTCGGCGGCTCTGGGGCCAACGTCCTGACTTTC	CASSFGGSGANVLTF
TRBD2	.	TRBV2	TRBJ2-1	TGTGCCAGCACCCCTGGGAGCGGGGGCCAAGCAAAGCAGTTCTTC	CASTPGSGGQAKQFF
TRBD1	once	TRBV5-1	TRBJ1-1	TGCGCCAGCTCCAGACAGGGACCGAACACTGAAGCTTTCTTT	CASSRQGPNTEAFF
.	.	TRBV5-1	TRBJ2-2	TGCGCCAGCAGCTTGCATGGGGAGGACACCGGGGAGCTGTTTTTT	CASSLHGEDTGELFF
.	.	TRBV6-5	TRBJ2-7	TGTGCCAGCAGAAGGGTAGGGGAATCCTACGAGCAGTACTTC	CASRRVGESYEQYF
TRBD2	.	TRBV5-1	TRBJ2-7	TGCGCCAGCAGCTTGGGACTCACTAGCGGGGGGACCTACGAGCAGTACTTC	CASSLGLTSGGTYEQYF
.	.	TRBV30	TRBJ2-3	TGTGCTGCTGCTGGGCAGACCCCAGATACGCAGTATTTT	CAAAGQTPDTQYF
.	.	TRBV18	TRBJ2-3	TGTGCCAGCTCGCGTAGACACGTGACTAGCACAGATACGCAGTATTTT	CASSRRHVTSTDTQYF
.	.	TRBV18	TRBJ1-3	TGTGCCAGCTCACACGGACACCTCTCTGGAAACACCATATATTTT	CASSHGHLSGNTIYF
TRBD2	.	TRBV2	TRBJ2-7	TGTGCCAGCGTCCCTTTCGGGGCGGGGGTATTACACGAGCAGTACTTC	CASVPFGAGVLHEQYF
.	few	TRBV11-3	TRBJ2-3	TGTGCCAGCAGCTTTTCCTACCGAGATACGCAGTATTTT	CASSFSYRDTQYF
.	few	TRBV11-2	TRBJ1-1	TGTGCCAGCAGCTTGGCAGGGCGGGACACTGAAGCTTTCTTT	CASSLAGRDTEAFF
.	.	TRBV2	TRBJ2-5	TGTGCCAGCGGGGGGAATACCCAGTACTTC	CASGGNTQYF
.	.	TRBV6-5	TRBJ1-1	TGTGCCGCCAGTAAGGGAGGGAACACTGAAGCTTTCTTT	CAASKGGNTEAFF
.	.	TRBV2	TRBJ1-3	TGTGCCAGCAGTGTTCAGGGAGACACCATATATTTT	CASSVQGDTIYF
.	.	TRBV29-1	TRBJ1-2	TGCAGCGTTGAGAGTCAGGAGTATGGCTACACCTTC	CSVESQEYGYTF
.	.	TRBV6-5	TRBJ2-7	TGTGCCAGCAGGACGAAGGGCCGAGAGCGGGAGCAGTACTTC	CASRTKGREREQYF
.	few	TRBV18	TRBJ1-1	TGTGCCAGCTCAGGGGGACCGAAGAACACTGAAGCTTTCTTT	CASSGGPKNTEAFF
.	.	TRBV7-9	TRBJ1-5	TGTGCCAGCAGCTCACCTTTGCGTAGCCTACTTGGCAATCAGCCCCAGCATTTT	CASSSPLRSLLGNQPQHF
TRBD1	.	TRBV4-1	TRBJ1-5	TGCGCCAGCAGCCAAGAACAGGGGGTCGGCAATCAGCCCCAGCATTTT	CASSQEQGVGNQPQHF
TRBD1	.	TRBV19	TRBJ1-2	TGTGCCAGTACCTCGGACAGGTACTATGGCTACACCTTC	CASTSDRYYGYTF
TRBD2	few	TRBV5-4	TRBJ2-1	TGTGCCAGCAGGACGGGGGGGCGGTCGGCGAATGAGCAGTTCTTC	CASRTGGRSANEQFF
TRBD2	.	TRBV5-1	TRBJ2-7	TGCGCCAGCAGCCCGAGCGGGGCCGAGATCGAGCAGTACTTC	CASSPSGAEIEQYF
.	.	TRBV18	TRBJ1-2	TGTGCCAGCTCACCATCTCGGGAGTTTGGCTATGGCTACACCTTC	CASSPSREFGYGYTF
.	.	TRBV7-3	TRBJ2-1	TGTGCCAGCAGCTTCGGGAAGGGGGGGCGCAATGAGCAGTTCTTC	CASSFGKGGRNEQFF